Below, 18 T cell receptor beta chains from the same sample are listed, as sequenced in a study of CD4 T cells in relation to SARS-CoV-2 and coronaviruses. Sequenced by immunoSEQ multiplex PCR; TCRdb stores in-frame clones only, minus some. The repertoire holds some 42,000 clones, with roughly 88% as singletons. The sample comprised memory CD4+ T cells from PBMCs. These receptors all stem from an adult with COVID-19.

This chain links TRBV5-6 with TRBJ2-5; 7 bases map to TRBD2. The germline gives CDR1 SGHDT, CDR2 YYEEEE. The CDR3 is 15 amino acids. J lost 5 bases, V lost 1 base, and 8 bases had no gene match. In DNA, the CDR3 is TGTGCCAGCAGCTTGACGAGCGGGGCCCGGGAGACCCAGTACTTC. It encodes CASSLTSGARETQYF.

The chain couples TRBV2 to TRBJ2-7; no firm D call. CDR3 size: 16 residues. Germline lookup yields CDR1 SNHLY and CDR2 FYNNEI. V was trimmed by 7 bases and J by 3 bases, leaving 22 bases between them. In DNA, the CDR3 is TGTGCCAGCACTGCCCTTCCGGGTCAAGGAGACTACGAGCAGTACTTC. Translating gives CASTALPGQGDYEQYF.

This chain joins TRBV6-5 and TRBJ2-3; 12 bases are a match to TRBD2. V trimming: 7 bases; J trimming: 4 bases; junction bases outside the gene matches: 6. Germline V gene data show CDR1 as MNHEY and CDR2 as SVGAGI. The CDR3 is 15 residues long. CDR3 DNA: TGTGCCAGCACCCGGACTAGCGGGGTGCCAGATACGCAGTATTTT. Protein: CASTRTSGVPDTQYF.

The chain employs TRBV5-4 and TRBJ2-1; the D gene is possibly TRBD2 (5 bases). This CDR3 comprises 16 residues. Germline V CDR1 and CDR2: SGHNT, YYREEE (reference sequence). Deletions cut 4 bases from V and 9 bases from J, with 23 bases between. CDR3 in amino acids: CASSVRVATSGVEQFF. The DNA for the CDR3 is TGTGCCAGCAGCGTGAGGGTGGCAACTTCAGGTGTTGAGCAGTTCTTC.

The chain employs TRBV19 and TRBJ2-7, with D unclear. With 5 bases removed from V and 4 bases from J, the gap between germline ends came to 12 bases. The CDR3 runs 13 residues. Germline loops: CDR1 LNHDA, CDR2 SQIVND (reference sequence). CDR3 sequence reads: CASSRNLGYEQYF. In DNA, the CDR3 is TGTGCCAGTAGTCGGAACCTAGGGTACGAGCAGTACTTC.

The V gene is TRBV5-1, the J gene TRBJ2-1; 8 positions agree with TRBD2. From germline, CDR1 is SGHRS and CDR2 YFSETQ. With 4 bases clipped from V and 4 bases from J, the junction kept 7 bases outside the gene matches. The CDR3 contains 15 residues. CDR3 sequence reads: CASSRAGAKYNEQFF. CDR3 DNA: TGCGCCAGCAGCCGAGCGGGGGCGAAATACAATGAGCAGTTCTTC.

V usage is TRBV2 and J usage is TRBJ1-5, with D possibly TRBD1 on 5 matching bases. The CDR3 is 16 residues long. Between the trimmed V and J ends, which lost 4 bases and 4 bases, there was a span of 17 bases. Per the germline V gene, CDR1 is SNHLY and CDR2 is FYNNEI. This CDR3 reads CASSGGSGGLNQPQHF. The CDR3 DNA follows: TGTGCCAGCAGTGGGGGTTCGGGGGGACTTAATCAGCCCCAGCATTTT.

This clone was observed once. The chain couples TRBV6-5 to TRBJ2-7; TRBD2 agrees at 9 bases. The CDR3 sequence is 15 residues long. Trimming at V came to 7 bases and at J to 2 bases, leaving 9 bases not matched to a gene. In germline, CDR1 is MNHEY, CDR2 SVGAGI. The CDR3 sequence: CASTPAQRGAYEQYF. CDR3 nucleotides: TGTGCCAGCACTCCTGCCCAGCGGGGGGCCTACGAGCAGTACTTC.

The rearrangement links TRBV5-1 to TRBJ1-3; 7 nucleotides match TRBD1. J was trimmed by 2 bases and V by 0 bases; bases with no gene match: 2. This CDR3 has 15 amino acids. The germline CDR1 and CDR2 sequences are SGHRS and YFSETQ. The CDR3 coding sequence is TGCGCCAGCAGCTTGGGGACAGGTGCTGGAAACACCATATATTTT. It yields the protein CASSLGTGAGNTIYF.

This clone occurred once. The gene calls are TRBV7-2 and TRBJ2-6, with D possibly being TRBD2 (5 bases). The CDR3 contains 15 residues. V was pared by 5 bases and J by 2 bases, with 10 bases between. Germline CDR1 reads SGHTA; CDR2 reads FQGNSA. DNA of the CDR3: TGTGCCAGCAGCACATTCGGGGCTGGGGCCAACGTCCTGACTTTC. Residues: CASSTFGAGANVLTF.

CDR3 in DNA: TGTGCCAGCAACGAGCGGGGGGAGTGGGCCGGGGAGCTGTTTTTT. Translating it yields CASNERGEWAGELFF. The chain employs TRBV6-5 and TRBJ2-2, with 9 positions matching TRBD2. Looked up from germline, CDR1 is MNHEY and CDR2 is SVGAGI. The CDR3 spans 15 residues. J lost 6 bases, V lost 7 bases, and 9 bases had no gene match.

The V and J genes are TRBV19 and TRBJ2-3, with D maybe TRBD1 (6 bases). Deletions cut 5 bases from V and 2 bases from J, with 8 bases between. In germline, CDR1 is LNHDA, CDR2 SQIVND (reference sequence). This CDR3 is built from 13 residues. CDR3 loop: CASSWTVTDTQYF. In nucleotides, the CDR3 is TGTGCCAGTAGTTGGACAGTCACAGATACGCAGTATTTT. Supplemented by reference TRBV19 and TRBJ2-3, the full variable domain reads DGGITQSPKYLFRKEGQNVTLSCEQNLNHDAMYWYRQDPGQGLRLIYYSQIVNDFQKGDIAEGYSVSREKKESFPLTVTSAQKNPTAFYLCASSWTVTDTQYFGPGTRLTVL.

The chain's CDR3 is CASSSTSGAGEQYF. Here the CDR3 DNA reads TGCGCCAGCAGCTCGACCTCAGGGGCAGGCGAGCAGTACTTC. J is TRBJ2-7 and V is TRBV5-1; D is possibly TRBD1 (6 bases). The CDR3 extends over 14 amino acids. V lost 3 bases, J lost 6 bases, and 16 bases lay in between. Germline CDR1 is SGHRS and CDR2 is YFSETQ. The entire variable domain, with the rest obtained from reference TRBV5-1 and TRBJ2-7, is as follows: KAGVTQTPRYLIKTRGQQVTLSCSPISGHRSVSWYQQTPGQGLQFLFEYFSETQRNKGNFPGRFSGRQFSNSRSEMNVSTLELGDSALYLCASSSTSGAGEQYFGPGTRLTVT.

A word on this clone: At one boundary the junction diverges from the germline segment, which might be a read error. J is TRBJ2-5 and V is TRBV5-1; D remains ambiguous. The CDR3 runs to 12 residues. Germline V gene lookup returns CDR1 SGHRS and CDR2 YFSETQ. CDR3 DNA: TGCGCCAGCGGCTTATCGGGCGAGACCCAGTACTTC. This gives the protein CASGLSGETQYF. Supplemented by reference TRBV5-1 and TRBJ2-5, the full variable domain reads KAGVTQTPRYLIKTRGQQVTLSCSPISGHRSVSWYQQTPGQGLQFLFEYFSETQRNKGNFPGRFSGRQFSNSRSEMNVSTLELGDSALYLCASGLSGETQYFGPGTRLLVL.

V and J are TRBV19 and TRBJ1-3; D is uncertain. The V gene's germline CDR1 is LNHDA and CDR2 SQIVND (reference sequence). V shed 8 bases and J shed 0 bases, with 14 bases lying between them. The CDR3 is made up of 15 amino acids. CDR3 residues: CASGPQLGSGNTIYF. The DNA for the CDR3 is TGTGCCAGTGGACCACAACTTGGCTCTGGAAACACCATATATTTT.

The CDR3 sequence is CASSLRGGAGETQYF. The CDR3, as DNA: TGTGCCAGCAGCTTAAGGGGGGGGGCCGGGGAGACCCAGTACTTC. The chain recombines TRBV7-4 with TRBJ2-5; perhaps TRBD2 as D (7 bases). Germline V CDR1 and CDR2: SGHVT, SQSDAQ. The CDR3 sequence is 15 residues long. Trimming pared 2 bases from V and 5 bases from J, leaving 15 bases between.

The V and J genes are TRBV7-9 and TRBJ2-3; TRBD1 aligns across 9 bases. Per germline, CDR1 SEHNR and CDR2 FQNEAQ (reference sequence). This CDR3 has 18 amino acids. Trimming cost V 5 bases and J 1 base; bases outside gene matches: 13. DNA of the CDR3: TGTGCCAGCAGCCGCCAGACCACAGGGGGCTGGGGCACAGATACGCAGTATTTT. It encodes CASSRQTTGGWGTDTQYF.

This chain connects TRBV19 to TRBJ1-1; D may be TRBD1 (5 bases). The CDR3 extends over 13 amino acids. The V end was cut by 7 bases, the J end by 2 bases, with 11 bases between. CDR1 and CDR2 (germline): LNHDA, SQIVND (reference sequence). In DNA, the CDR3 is TGTGCCAGTACTGGGGGACCAAACACTGAAGCTTTCTTT. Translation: CASTGGPNTEAFF.